These T cell receptor beta chains were read from a single sample in a study of blood T cell repertoires in COVID-19. Profiled with immunoSEQ multiplex PCR; TCRdb holds only in-frame clones, not every one. The sample shows just over 20,000 clones, roughly nine tenths of them seen only once. The sample consisted of peripheral blood. Receptors were obtained from a human donor in a cohort sampled during active COVID-19. CDR3s include the opening cysteine and the closing phenylalanine or tryptophan. Fields, in order: clone size, V gene, J gene, D gene, CDR3 protein, CDR3 DNA. D genes are given only for firm matches. Size is omitted from some rows. Given values are once, few, many or a class for expanded clones.

clone_size: few
v_call: TRBV19
j_call: TRBJ1-2
d_call: TRBD1
cdr3_aa: CASREGAGGYTF
cdr3_nt: TGTGCCAGTAGGGAGGGGGCAGGTGGCTACACCTTC

clone_size: -
v_call: TRBV11-2
j_call: TRBJ2-1
d_call: TRBD2
cdr3_aa: CASSSLAGTHNEQFF
cdr3_nt: TGTGCCAGCAGCTCGCTAGCGGGAACTCACAATGAGCAGTTCTTC

clone_size: -
v_call: TRBV6-5
j_call: TRBJ1-2
d_call: -
cdr3_aa: CAGSPSSSNYGYTF
cdr3_nt: TGTGCCGGGAGTCCATCAAGTTCGAACTATGGCTACACCTTC

clone_size: few
v_call: TRBV10-2
j_call: TRBJ1-1
d_call: TRBD1
cdr3_aa: CASSEKRGQVTEAFF
cdr3_nt: TGCGCCAGCAGTGAAAAAAGGGGGCAGGTCACTGAAGCTTTCTTT

clone_size: -
v_call: TRBV6-5
j_call: TRBJ2-3
d_call: -
cdr3_aa: CASRSTPTYTDTQYF
cdr3_nt: TGTGCCAGCAGATCGACACCAACCTACACAGATACGCAGTATTTT

clone_size: -
v_call: TRBV21-1
j_call: TRBJ1-2
d_call: -
cdr3_aa: CASSETGEADGYTF
cdr3_nt: TGTGCCAGCAGCGAAACAGGGGAGGCGGACGGCTACACCTTC

clone_size: -
v_call: TRBV6-1
j_call: TRBJ1-5
d_call: TRBD1
cdr3_aa: CASSEGQGIGGQPQHF
cdr3_nt: TGTGCCAGCAGTGAGGGACAGGGAATCGGTGGGCAGCCCCAGCATTTT

clone_size: -
v_call: TRBV9
j_call: TRBJ1-3
d_call: -
cdr3_aa: CASSVEGNSGNTIYF
cdr3_nt: TGTGCCAGCAGCGTGGAGGGCAACTCTGGAAACACCATATATTTT

clone_size: -
v_call: TRBV7-6
j_call: TRBJ2-1
d_call: TRBD2
cdr3_aa: CASSWTSGAPNEQFF
cdr3_nt: TGTGCCAGCAGCTGGACTAGCGGGGCCCCCAATGAGCAGTTCTTC

clone_size: -
v_call: TRBV5-1
j_call: TRBJ2-7
d_call: -
cdr3_aa: CASSLGGLSYEQYF
cdr3_nt: TGCGCCAGCAGCTTGGGGGGCCTCTCCTACGAGCAGTACTTC

clone_size: -
v_call: TRBV19
j_call: TRBJ1-2
d_call: -
cdr3_aa: CASIGRAQVHYGYTF
cdr3_nt: TGTGCCAGTATCGGGCGGGCCCAGGTCCATTATGGCTACACCTTC

clone_size: -
v_call: TRBV6-5
j_call: TRBJ1-1
d_call: -
cdr3_aa: CATLGPDSEAFF
cdr3_nt: TGTGCCACCCTCGGGCCGGACAGTGAAGCTTTCTTT

clone_size: -
v_call: TRBV5-1
j_call: TRBJ2-3
d_call: TRBD1
cdr3_aa: CASSFGTAADTQYF
cdr3_nt: TGCGCCAGCAGCTTCGGGACAGCGGCAGATACGCAGTATTTT

clone_size: once
v_call: TRBV28
j_call: TRBJ1-6
d_call: TRBD1
cdr3_aa: CASSFLGTGANSPLHF
cdr3_nt: TGTGCCAGCAGTTTTTTGGGGACAGGGGCCAATTCACCCCTCCACTTT

clone_size: -
v_call: TRBV19
j_call: TRBJ1-2
d_call: -
cdr3_aa: CASSIRMEVYYTF
cdr3_nt: TGTGCCAGTAGTATTCGGATGGAGGTATACTACACCTTC

clone_size: -
v_call: TRBV28
j_call: TRBJ2-7
d_call: -
cdr3_aa: CASSLGRGRSYEQYF
cdr3_nt: TGTGCCAGCAGTTTAGGGCGTGGCAGGTCCTACGAGCAGTACTTC

clone_size: -
v_call: TRBV13
j_call: TRBJ1-6
d_call: -
cdr3_aa: CASSMMGGASPLHF
cdr3_nt: TGTGCCAGCAGTATGATGGGAGGGGCTTCACCCCTCCACTTT

clone_size: -
v_call: TRBV7-2
j_call: TRBJ2-1
d_call: -
cdr3_aa: CASSLSLAIYNEQFF
cdr3_nt: TGTGCCAGCAGCTTAAGTCTAGCGATCTACAATGAGCAGTTCTTC

clone_size: few
v_call: TRBV11-2
j_call: TRBJ2-7
d_call: TRBD2
cdr3_aa: CASRYTSDGEQYF
cdr3_nt: TGTGCCAGCAGATATACTAGCGACGGCGAGCAGTACTTC

clone_size: -
v_call: TRBV6-5
j_call: TRBJ2-7
d_call: -
cdr3_aa: CASSSRSTGEGYEQYF
cdr3_nt: TGTGCCAGCAGTTCTCGATCGACAGGGGAGGGCTACGAGCAGTACTTC

clone_size: -
v_call: TRBV12-3/TRBV12-4
j_call: TRBJ1-1
d_call: -
cdr3_aa: CASSLFGGTEAFF
cdr3_nt: TGTGCCAGCAGTTTATTCGGGGGGACTGAAGCTTTCTTT

clone_size: -
v_call: TRBV2
j_call: TRBJ2-2
d_call: -
cdr3_aa: CASTPVPGAHGELFF
cdr3_nt: TGTGCCAGCACCCCTGTCCCAGGGGCGCACGGGGAGCTGTTTTTT

clone_size: -
v_call: TRBV6-5
j_call: TRBJ2-5
d_call: TRBD2
cdr3_aa: CARAGGPLKAETQYF
cdr3_nt: TGTGCCAGAGCGGGAGGGCCGCTTAAAGCGGAGACCCAGTACTTC

clone_size: -
v_call: TRBV2
j_call: TRBJ2-1
d_call: TRBD2
cdr3_aa: CASSEEASGNYNEQFF
cdr3_nt: TGTGCCAGCAGTGAAGAGGCTAGCGGGAACTACAATGAGCAGTTCTTC

clone_size: -
v_call: TRBV28
j_call: TRBJ1-2
d_call: -
cdr3_aa: CASSHRADGYTF
cdr3_nt: TGTGCCAGCAGCCACAGGGCGGATGGCTACACCTTC

clone_size: once
v_call: TRBV7-6
j_call: TRBJ2-5
d_call: -
cdr3_aa: CASSLIGAGSETQYF
cdr3_nt: TGTGCCAGCAGCTTAATAGGGGCAGGTAGTGAGACCCAGTACTTC

clone_size: -
v_call: TRBV7-9
j_call: TRBJ1-2
d_call: TRBD1
cdr3_aa: CASSPPPDRSYGYTF
cdr3_nt: TGTGCCAGCAGCCCCCCCCCGGACAGGAGCTATGGCTACACCTTC

clone_size: -
v_call: TRBV29-1
j_call: TRBJ1-1
d_call: -
cdr3_aa: CSITRGGTEAFF
cdr3_nt: TGCAGCATAACACGGGGGGGGACTGAAGCTTTCTTT

clone_size: -
v_call: TRBV6-2/TRBV6-3
j_call: TRBJ1-2
d_call: -
cdr3_aa: CASSSYHTDGYTF
cdr3_nt: TGTGCCAGCAGTTCCTATCATACGGATGGCTACACCTTC

clone_size: few
v_call: TRBV5-1
j_call: TRBJ1-2
d_call: -
cdr3_aa: CASSLVGGILYGYTF
cdr3_nt: TGCGCCAGCAGCTTGGTTGGAGGTATTCTTTATGGCTACACCTTC

clone_size: -
v_call: TRBV11-2
j_call: TRBJ2-2
d_call: TRBD2
cdr3_aa: CASSTPGLAGAGELFF
cdr3_nt: TGTGCCAGCAGCACACCTGGACTAGCGGGAGCCGGGGAGCTGTTTTTT

clone_size: -
v_call: TRBV27
j_call: TRBJ2-7
d_call: TRBD1
cdr3_aa: CASSLSYGYDRGGYEQYF
cdr3_nt: TGTGCCAGCAGTTTATCGTATGGTTATGACAGGGGGGGATACGAGCAGTACTTC

clone_size: -
v_call: TRBV5-1
j_call: TRBJ2-5
d_call: TRBD2
cdr3_aa: CASSYRLAGGGETQYF
cdr3_nt: TGCGCCAGCAGCTATCGACTAGCGGGAGGCGGAGAGACCCAGTACTTC

clone_size: -
v_call: TRBV19
j_call: TRBJ2-7
d_call: TRBD1
cdr3_aa: CASSDPGQTAYEQYF
cdr3_nt: TGTGCCAGTAGTGATCCGGGACAGACAGCCTACGAGCAGTACTTC

clone_size: -
v_call: TRBV27
j_call: TRBJ1-1
d_call: -
cdr3_aa: CASSFSYRDTEAFF
cdr3_nt: TGTGCCAGCAGTTTTTCCTACAGGGATACTGAAGCTTTCTTT

clone_size: -
v_call: TRBV28
j_call: TRBJ2-7
d_call: -
cdr3_aa: CATKGRAYEQYF
cdr3_nt: TGTGCCACCAAAGGGAGAGCCTACGAGCAGTACTTC

clone_size: -
v_call: TRBV5-1
j_call: TRBJ2-3
d_call: TRBD2
cdr3_aa: CASSLASGRSISTDTQYF
cdr3_nt: TGCGCCAGCAGCTTGGCGAGCGGGAGGTCCATTAGCACAGATACGCAGTATTTT

clone_size: -
v_call: TRBV14
j_call: TRBJ2-3
d_call: TRBD2
cdr3_aa: CANTLAGGACTDTQYF
cdr3_nt: TGTGCCAACACACTAGCGGGAGGGGCGTGCACAGATACGCAGTATTTT

clone_size: -
v_call: TRBV5-1
j_call: TRBJ2-1
d_call: TRBD2
cdr3_aa: CASSFTSGSRNEQFF
cdr3_nt: TGCGCCAGCAGCTTCACTAGCGGGAGTAGGAATGAGCAGTTCTTC

clone_size: -
v_call: TRBV6-6
j_call: TRBJ1-2
d_call: -
cdr3_aa: CASSRVGGYGYTF
cdr3_nt: TGTGCCAGCAGCAGGGTAGGAGGGTATGGCTACACCTTC

clone_size: -
v_call: TRBV9
j_call: TRBJ2-1
d_call: TRBD2
cdr3_aa: CASSPGTSFHGSNEQFF
cdr3_nt: TGTGCCAGCAGCCCCGGGACTAGCTTCCATGGCAGCAATGAGCAGTTCTTC

clone_size: -
v_call: TRBV4-1
j_call: TRBJ1-5
d_call: TRBD1
cdr3_aa: CASSQVGRGQGQPQHF
cdr3_nt: TGCGCCAGCAGCCAGGTCGGGAGGGGGCAGGGTCAGCCCCAGCATTTT

clone_size: once
v_call: TRBV6-5
j_call: TRBJ1-2
d_call: TRBD1
cdr3_aa: CASRGQGWSNYGYTF
cdr3_nt: TGTGCCAGCAGGGGACAGGGATGGAGTAACTATGGCTACACCTTC

clone_size: once
v_call: TRBV5-1
j_call: TRBJ2-1
d_call: -
cdr3_aa: CASSLDGMSYNEQFF
cdr3_nt: TGCGCCAGCAGCTTGGACGGGATGTCCTACAATGAGCAGTTCTTC